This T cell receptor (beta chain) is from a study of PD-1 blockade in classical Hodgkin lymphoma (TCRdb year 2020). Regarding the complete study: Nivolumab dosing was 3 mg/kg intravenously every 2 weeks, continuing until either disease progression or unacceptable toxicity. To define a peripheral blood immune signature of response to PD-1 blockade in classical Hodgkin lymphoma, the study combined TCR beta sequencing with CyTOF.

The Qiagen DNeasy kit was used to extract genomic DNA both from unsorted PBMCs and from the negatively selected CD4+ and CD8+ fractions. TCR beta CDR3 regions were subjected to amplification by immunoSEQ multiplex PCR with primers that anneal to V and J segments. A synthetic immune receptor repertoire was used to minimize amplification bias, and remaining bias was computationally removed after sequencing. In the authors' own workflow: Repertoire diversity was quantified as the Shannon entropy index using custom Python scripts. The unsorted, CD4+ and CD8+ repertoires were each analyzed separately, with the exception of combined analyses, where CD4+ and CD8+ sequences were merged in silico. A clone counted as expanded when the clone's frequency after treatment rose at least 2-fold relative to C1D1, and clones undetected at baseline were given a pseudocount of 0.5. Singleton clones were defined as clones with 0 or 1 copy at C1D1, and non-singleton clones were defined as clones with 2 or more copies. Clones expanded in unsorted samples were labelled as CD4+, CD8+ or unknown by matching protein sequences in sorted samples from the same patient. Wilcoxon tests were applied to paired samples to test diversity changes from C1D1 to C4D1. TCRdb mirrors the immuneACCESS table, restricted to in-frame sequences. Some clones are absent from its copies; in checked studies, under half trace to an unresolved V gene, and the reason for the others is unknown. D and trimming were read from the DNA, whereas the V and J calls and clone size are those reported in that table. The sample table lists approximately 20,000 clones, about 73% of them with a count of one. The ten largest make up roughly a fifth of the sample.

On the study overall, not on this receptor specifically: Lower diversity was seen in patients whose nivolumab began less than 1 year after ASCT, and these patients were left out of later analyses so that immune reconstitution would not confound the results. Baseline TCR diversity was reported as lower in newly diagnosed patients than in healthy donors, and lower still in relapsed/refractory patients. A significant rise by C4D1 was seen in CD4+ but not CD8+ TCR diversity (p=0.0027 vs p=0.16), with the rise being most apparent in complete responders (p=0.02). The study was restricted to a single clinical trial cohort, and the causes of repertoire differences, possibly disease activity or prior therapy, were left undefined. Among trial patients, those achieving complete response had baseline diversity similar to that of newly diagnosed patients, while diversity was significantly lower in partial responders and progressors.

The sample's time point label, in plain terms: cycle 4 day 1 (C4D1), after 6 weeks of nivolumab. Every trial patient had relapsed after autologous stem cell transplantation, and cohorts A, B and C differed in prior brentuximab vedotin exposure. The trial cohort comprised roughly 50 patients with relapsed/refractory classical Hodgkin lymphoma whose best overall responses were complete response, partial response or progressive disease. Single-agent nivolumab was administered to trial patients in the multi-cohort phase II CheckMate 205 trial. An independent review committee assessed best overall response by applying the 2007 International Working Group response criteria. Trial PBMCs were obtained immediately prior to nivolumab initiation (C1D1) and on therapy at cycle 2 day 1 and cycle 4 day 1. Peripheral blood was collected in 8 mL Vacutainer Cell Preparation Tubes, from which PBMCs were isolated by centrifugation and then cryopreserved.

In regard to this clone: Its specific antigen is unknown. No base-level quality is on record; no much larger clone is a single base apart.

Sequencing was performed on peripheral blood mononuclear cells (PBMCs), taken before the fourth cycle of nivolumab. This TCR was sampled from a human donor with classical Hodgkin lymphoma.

The CDR3 protein is CASSLTGTGADTQYF. The DNA reads TGTGCCAGCAGTTTAACCGGGACAGGGGCAGATACGCAGTATTTT. The chain is encoded by TRBV6-5 joined to TRBJ2-3; 10 middle bases align to TRBD1. According to the germline V gene, CDR1 reads MNHEY and CDR2 reads SVGAGI. V is cut back by 4 bases and J by 4 bases, with 5 bases in the junction unmatched. Inclusive of the bounding cysteine and phenylalanine, the CDR3 is 15 residues long. Only the CDR3 portion is preserved as DNA: 45 bases, with reading frame beginning at the first base.